This TCR beta chain stems from a study of cytomegalovirus exposure and HLA in healthy donors. The wider study: An early release of data contained roughly 86 million unique TCRs, which came from HLA-typed donors.

60 Vbeta and 13 Jbeta primers were used in PCR. Per the study methods: Some 11 million shared chains were among the roughly 78 million unique TCR beta chains that a later analysis counted. The assay was immunoSEQ multiplex PCR, and TCRdb's table has in-frame clones only and misses some. V, J and clone size are taken as reported in that table, and D and trimming were inferred from the DNA itself. Among approximately 120,000 clones listed, 60% to 85% were seen once. The CDR3 loop spans 13 amino acids. V was cut by 7 bases and J by 0 bases, with 10 bases left in between. Germline values: CDR1 MNHNS, CDR2 SASEGT. Concerning this clone: Its antigen is as yet unknown.

Study-level results: The study had only CMV serostatus as immune exposure information. By HLA locus, TCR association rates varied in a later analysis, with DRB1 showing the most and HLA-C the fewest.

The chain is built from TRBV6-1 and TRBJ2-7; no reliable D call. The clonotype was recovered from a woman aged 40 to 50 in good health and CMV-seropositive. The sequencing sample was made of PBMCs. In DNA, the CDR3 is TGTGCCAGCATCAAGCCGGGCTCCTACGAGCAGTACTTC. This sequence encodes CASIKPGSYEQYF.